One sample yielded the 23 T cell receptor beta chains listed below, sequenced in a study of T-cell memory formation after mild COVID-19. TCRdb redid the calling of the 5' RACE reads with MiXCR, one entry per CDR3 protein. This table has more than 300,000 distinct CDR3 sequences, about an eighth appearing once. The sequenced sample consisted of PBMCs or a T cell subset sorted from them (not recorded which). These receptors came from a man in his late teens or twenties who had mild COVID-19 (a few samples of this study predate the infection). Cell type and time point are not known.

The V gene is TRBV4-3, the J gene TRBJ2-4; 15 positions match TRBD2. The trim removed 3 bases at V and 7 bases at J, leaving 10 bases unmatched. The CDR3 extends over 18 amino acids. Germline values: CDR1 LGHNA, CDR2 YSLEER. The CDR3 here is CASSQGPGLAGGRNIQYF. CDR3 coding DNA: TGCGCCAGCAGCCAGGGTCCGGGACTAGCGGGGGGAAGGAACATTCAGTACTTC.

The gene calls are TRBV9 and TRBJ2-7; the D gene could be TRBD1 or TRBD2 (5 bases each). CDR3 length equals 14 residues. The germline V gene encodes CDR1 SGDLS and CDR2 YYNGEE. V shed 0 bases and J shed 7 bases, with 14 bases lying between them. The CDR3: CASSVEGEWGEQYF. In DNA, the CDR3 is TGTGCCAGCAGCGTAGAAGGGGAGTGGGGGGAGCAGTACTTC.

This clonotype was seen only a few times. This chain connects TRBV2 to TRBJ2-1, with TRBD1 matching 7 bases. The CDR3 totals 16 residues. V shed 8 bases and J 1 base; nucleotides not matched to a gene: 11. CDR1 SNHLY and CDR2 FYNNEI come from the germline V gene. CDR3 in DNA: TGTGCCAGCCGTGCGAAAACAGGGGAGTCCTACAATGAGCAGTTCTTC. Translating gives CASRAKTGESYNEQFF.

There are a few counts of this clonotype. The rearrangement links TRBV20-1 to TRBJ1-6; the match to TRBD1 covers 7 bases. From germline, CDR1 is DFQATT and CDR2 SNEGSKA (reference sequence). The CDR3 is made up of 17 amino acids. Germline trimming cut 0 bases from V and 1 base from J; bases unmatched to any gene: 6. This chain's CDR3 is CSARDWQGDSYNSPLHF. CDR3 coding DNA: TGCAGTGCTAGAGATTGGCAGGGGGATTCCTATAATTCACCCCTCCACTTT.

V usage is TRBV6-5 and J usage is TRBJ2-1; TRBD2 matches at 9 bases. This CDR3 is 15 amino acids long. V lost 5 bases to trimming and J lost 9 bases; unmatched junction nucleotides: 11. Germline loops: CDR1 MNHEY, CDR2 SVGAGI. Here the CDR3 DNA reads TGTGCCAGCAGTCCCCTGGCGGGGGGGCTGGGTGAGCAGTTCTTC. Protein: CASSPLAGGLGEQFF.

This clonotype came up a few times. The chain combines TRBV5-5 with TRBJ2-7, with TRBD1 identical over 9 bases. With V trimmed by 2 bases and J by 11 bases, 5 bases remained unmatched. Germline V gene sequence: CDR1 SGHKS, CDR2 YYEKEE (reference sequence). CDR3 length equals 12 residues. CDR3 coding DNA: TGTGCCAGCAGCTTTGACCGGGACAGGGAGTACGTC. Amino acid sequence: CASSFDRDREYV.

The DNA of the CDR3 is TGTGCCAGCAGCCGTGGTCAGTGGAGCTCCTACGAGCAGTACGTC. This encodes CASSRGQWSSYEQYV. The rearrangement links TRBV7-9 to TRBJ2-7; D not certain. V was trimmed by 5 bases and J by 0 bases, leaving 14 bases between them. There are 15 residues in the CDR3. Germline CDR1 reads SEHNR; CDR2 reads FQNEAQ (reference sequence).

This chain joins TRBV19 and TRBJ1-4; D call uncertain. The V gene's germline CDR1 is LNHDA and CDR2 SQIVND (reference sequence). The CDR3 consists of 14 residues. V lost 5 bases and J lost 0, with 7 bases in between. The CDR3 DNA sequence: TGTGCCAGTAGTGGTCACGCAACTAATGAAAAACTGTTTTTT. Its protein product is CASSGHATNEKLFF.

The CDR3 loop is CASSYQQGEGTEAFF. The CDR3 DNA follows: TGTGCCAGCAGTTACCAACAGGGAGAGGGAACTGAAGCTTTCTTT. This chain joins TRBV6-5 and TRBJ1-1, with TRBD1 as a possible D gene (6 bases). CDR1 is MNHEY and CDR2 is SVGAGI in the germline V gene. The CDR3 is 15 residues long. The V end was cut by 2 bases, the J end by 5 bases, with 15 bases between.

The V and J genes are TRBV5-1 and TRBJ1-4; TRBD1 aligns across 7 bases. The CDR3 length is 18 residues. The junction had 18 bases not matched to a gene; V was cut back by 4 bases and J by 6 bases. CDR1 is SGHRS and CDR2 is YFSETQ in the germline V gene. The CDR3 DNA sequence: TGCGCCAGCAGCCCACCGGGACCAGGGGGAAAAATGGATGAAAAACTGTTTTTT. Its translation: CASSPPGPGGKMDEKLFF.

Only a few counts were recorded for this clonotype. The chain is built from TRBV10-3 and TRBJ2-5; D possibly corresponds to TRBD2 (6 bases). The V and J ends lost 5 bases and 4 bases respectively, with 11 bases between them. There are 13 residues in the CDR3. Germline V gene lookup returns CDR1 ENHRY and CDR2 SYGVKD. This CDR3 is CAISPAAGETQYF. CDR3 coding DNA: TGTGCCATCAGTCCAGCAGCGGGAGAGACCCAGTACTTC.

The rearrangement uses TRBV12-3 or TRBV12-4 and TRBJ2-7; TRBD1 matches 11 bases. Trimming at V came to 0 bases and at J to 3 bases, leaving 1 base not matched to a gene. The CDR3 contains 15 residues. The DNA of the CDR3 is TGTGCCAGCAGTTTAGCGGGGACAGGGGGCTACGAGCAGTACTTC. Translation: CASSLAGTGGYEQYF.

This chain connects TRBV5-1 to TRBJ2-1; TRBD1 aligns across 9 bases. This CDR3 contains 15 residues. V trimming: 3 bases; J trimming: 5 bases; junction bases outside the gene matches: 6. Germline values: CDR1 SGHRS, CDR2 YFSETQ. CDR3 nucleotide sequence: TGCGCCAGCAGCTGGGGGACAGGGTACGACAATGAGCAGTTCTTC. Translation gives CASSWGTGYDNEQFF.

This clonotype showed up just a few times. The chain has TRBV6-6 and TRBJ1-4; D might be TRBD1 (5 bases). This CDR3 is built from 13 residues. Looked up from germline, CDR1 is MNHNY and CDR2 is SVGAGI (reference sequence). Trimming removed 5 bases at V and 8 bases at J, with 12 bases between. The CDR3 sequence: CASSVREKEKLFF. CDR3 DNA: TGTGCCAGCAGTGTCAGGGAAAAGGAAAAACTGTTTTTT.

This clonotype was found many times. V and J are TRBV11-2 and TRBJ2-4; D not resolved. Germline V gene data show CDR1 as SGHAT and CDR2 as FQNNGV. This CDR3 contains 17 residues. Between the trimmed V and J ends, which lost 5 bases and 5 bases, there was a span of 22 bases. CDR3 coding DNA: TGTGCCAGCAGCCCGCGGCCGGACGCGAGTCCACAAAACATTCAGTACTTC. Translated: CASSPRPDASPQNIQYF.

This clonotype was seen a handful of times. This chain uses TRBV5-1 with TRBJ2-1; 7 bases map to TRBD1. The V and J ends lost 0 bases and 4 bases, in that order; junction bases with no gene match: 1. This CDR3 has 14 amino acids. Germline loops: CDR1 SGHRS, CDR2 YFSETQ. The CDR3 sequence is CASSLEGQYNEQFF. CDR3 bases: TGCGCCAGCAGCTTGGAGGGACAGTACAATGAGCAGTTCTTC.

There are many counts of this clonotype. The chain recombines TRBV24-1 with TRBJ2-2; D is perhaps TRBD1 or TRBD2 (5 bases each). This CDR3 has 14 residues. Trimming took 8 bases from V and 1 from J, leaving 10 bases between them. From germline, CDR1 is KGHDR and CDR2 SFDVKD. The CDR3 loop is CATMGRENTGELFF. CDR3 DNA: TGTGCCACCATGGGACGGGAGAACACCGGGGAGCTGTTTTTT.

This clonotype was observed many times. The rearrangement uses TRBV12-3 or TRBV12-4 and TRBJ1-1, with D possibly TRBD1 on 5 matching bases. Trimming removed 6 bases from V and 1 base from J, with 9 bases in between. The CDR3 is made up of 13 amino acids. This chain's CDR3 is CASSRTGNTEAFF. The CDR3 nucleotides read TGTGCCAGCAGCCGCACAGGGAACACTGAAGCTTTCTTT.

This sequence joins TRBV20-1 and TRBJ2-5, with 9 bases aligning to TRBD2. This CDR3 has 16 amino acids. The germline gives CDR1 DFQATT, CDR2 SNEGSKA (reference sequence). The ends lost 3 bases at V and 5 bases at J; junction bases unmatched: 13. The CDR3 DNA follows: TGCAGTGCTAGTAGCCCCCGTACTAGCGGGCCCGAGACCCAGTACTTC. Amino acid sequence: CSASSPRTSGPETQYF.

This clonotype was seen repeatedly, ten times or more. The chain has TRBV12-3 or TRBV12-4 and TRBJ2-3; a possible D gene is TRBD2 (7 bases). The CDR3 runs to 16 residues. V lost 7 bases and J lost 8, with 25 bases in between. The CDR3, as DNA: TGTGCCAGCACCCTTCTGCTAGCGGCGACCAGGGGTACGCAGTATTTT. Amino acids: CASTLLLAATRGTQYF.

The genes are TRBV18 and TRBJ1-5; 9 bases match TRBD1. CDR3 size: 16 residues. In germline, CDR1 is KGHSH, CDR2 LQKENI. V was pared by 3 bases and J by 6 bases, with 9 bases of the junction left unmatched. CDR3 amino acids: CASSPGLLTGGQPQHF. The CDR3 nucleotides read TGTGCCAGCTCACCGGGCCTCTTGACAGGGGGTCAGCCCCAGCATTTT.

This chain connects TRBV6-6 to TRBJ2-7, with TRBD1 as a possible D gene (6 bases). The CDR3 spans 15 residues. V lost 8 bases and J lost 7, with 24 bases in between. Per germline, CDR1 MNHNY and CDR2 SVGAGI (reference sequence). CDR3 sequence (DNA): TGTGCCAGCTCCTCCCCAGCGGACAGCGGCTGGGAGCAGTACGTC. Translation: CASSSPADSGWEQYV.

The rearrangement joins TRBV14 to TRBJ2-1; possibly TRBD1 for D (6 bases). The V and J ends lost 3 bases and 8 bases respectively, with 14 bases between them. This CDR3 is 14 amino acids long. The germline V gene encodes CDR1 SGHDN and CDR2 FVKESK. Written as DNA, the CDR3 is TGTGCCAGCAGCCACTTAACAGGGTCCCATGAGCAGTTCTTC. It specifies CASSHLTGSHEQFF. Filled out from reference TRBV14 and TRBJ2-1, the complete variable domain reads EAGVTQFPSHSVIEKGQTVTLRCDPISGHDNLYWYRRVMGKEIKFLLHFVKESKQDESGMPNNRFLAERTGGTYSTLKVQPAELEDSGVYFCASSHLTGSHEQFFGPGTRLTVL.